A selection of T cell receptor beta chains follows, all from one sample in a study of cytomegalovirus exposure and HLA in healthy donors. Sequencing used immunoSEQ multiplex PCR; TCRdb keeps in-frame clones, though not all of them. The table shows 99,000 or so clones, with nearly 85% occurring only once. Input material: PBMCs. The receptors originated from a man aged 18 to 29 in good health and CMV-seronegative. Both conserved end residues are part of each CDR3. The order of the fields is clone size, J gene, V gene, D gene, CDR3 DNA, CDR3 protein. A D gene is named only where the DNA matches it firmly. For some rows the clone size is stated as once, few or many, or as a class when expanded; others skip it.

size: NA; J: TRBJ1-1; V: TRBV19; D: NA; DNA: TGTGCCAGTAGTATAGGACAGAACACTGAAGCTTTCTTT; CDR3: CASSIGQNTEAFF
size: NA; J: TRBJ2-1; V: TRBV10-2; D: TRBD1; DNA: TGCGCCACACTATCAGACAGGGGGCGTCAGTTCTTC; CDR3: CATLSDRGRQFF
size: NA; J: TRBJ2-1; V: TRBV28; D: NA; DNA: TGTGCCACCACGGACTGGCTCTACAATGAGCAGTTCTTC; CDR3: CATTDWLYNEQFF
size: NA; J: TRBJ2-1; V: TRBV2; D: NA; DNA: TGTGCCAGCAGTGACAGAAGTCTCACTGAGCAGTTCTTC; CDR3: CASSDRSLTEQFF
size: NA; J: TRBJ2-5; V: TRBV11-1; D: NA; DNA: TGTGCCAGCAGCCGCAATCGGGGAAGGGAGACCCAGTACTTC; CDR3: CASSRNRGRETQYF
size: NA; J: TRBJ1-1; V: TRBV9; D: TRBD1; DNA: TGTGCCAGCAGCGAGGCCGGGACAGGGGGGATCACTGAAGCTTTCTTT; CDR3: CASSEAGTGGITEAFF
size: NA; J: TRBJ1-6; V: TRBV6-1; D: NA; DNA: TGTGCCAGCAGTGAGAGTCCCCTGTATAATTCACCCCTCCACTTT; CDR3: CASSESPLYNSPLHF
size: once; J: TRBJ1-1; V: TRBV9; D: NA; DNA: TGTGCCAGCAGCGTAGTAACAGCCAACACTGAAGCTTTCTTT; CDR3: CASSVVTANTEAFF
size: NA; J: TRBJ1-6; V: TRBV6-5; D: TRBD1; DNA: TGTGCCAGGATCGGTTTGGACAGGCCCAATTCACCCCTCCACTTT; CDR3: CARIGLDRPNSPLHF
size: NA; J: TRBJ2-2; V: TRBV12-5; D: TRBD1; DNA: TGTGCTAGTGGTTTGGTACGCACAGGGGTTAACGGGGAGCTGTTTTTT; CDR3: CASGLVRTGVNGELFF
size: NA; J: TRBJ1-3; V: TRBV12-5; D: TRBD1; DNA: TGTGCTAGTGGTTTGGTACTCGGGACAGCCATCTCTGGAAACACCATATATTTT; CDR3: CASGLVLGTAISGNTIYF
size: NA; J: TRBJ2-2; V: TRBV5-1; D: NA; DNA: TGCGCCAGCAGCTTGCCACAGGGAACCGGGGAGCTGTTTTTT; CDR3: CASSLPQGTGELFF
size: few; J: TRBJ2-6; V: TRBV7-2; D: NA; DNA: TGTGCCAGCAGCTCTTTCAACGTCCTGACTTTC; CDR3: CASSSFNVLTF
size: once; J: TRBJ1-4; V: TRBV25-1; D: TRBD1; DNA: TGTGCCAGCAGTGATCAGGGGGCCGGTGAAAAACTGTTTTTT; CDR3: CASSDQGAGEKLFF
size: NA; J: TRBJ2-7; V: TRBV6-5; D: NA; DNA: TGTGCCAGCAGTTCTCCGACAGGTCACGAGCAGTACTTC; CDR3: CASSSPTGHEQYF
size: NA; J: TRBJ2-4; V: TRBV27; D: TRBD2; DNA: TGTGCCAGCAGTTCCCCTAGCGGCGGAAACATTCAGTACTTC; CDR3: CASSSPSGGNIQYF
size: NA; J: TRBJ2-2; V: TRBV11-2; D: NA; DNA: TGTGCCAGCAGCTTAGGACTGAACACCGGGGAGCTGTTTTTT; CDR3: CASSLGLNTGELFF
size: NA; J: TRBJ2-7; V: TRBV6-6; D: NA; DNA: TGTGCCAGCAGTGGCGGGTACGAGCAGTACTTC; CDR3: CASSGGYEQYF
size: once; J: TRBJ1-1; V: TRBV27; D: NA; DNA: TGTGCCAGCAGTTTATTTTCAGGCACTGAAGCTTTCTTT; CDR3: CASSLFSGTEAFF
size: NA; J: TRBJ2-3; V: TRBV19; D: TRBD1; DNA: TGTGCCAGTAGTCCTCGGACAGGAGGCCGGGGCACAGATACGCAGTATTTT; CDR3: CASSPRTGGRGTDTQYF
size: few; J: TRBJ2-7; V: TRBV6-5; D: NA; DNA: TGTGCCAGCAAGCCGACAGGCCGTCCAGCCTACGAGCAGTACTTC; CDR3: CASKPTGRPAYEQYF
size: NA; J: TRBJ2-7; V: TRBV29-1; D: TRBD2; DNA: TGCAGCGTTCCCGGACTAGCGGGAGGGGGCTCCTACGAGCAGTACTTC; CDR3: CSVPGLAGGGSYEQYF
size: NA; J: TRBJ2-6; V: TRBV4-3; D: NA; DNA: TGCGCCAGCAGCCAAGATCTGGCCTCTGGGGCCAACGTCCTGACTTTC; CDR3: CASSQDLASGANVLTF
size: NA; J: TRBJ2-7; V: TRBV28; D: TRBD2; DNA: TGTGCCAGCAGTTTATATCTAGCGGGAGAGCAGGCCTACGAGCAGTACTTC; CDR3: CASSLYLAGEQAYEQYF
size: NA; J: TRBJ2-5; V: TRBV29-1; D: TRBD1; DNA: TGCAGCGTCGGGACAGGGATGGAGACCCAGTACTTC; CDR3: CSVGTGMETQYF
size: NA; J: TRBJ1-6; V: TRBV6-5; D: TRBD1; DNA: TGTGCCGCGAACAGGGGCAGGTCCTATAATTCACCCCTCCACTTT; CDR3: CAANRGRSYNSPLHF
size: NA; J: TRBJ1-2; V: TRBV7-2; D: TRBD1; DNA: TGTGCCAGCAGCGTACGACAGGGTAGTAACTATGGCTACACCTTC; CDR3: CASSVRQGSNYGYTF
size: NA; J: TRBJ2-3; V: TRBV7-3; D: NA; DNA: TGTGCCAGCAGCCCAAACGGCCCCGGGGCAGATACGCAGTATTTT; CDR3: CASSPNGPGADTQYF
size: NA; J: TRBJ1-1; V: TRBV7-3; D: NA; DNA: TGTGCCAGCAGCGTCGCAGAGAACACTGAAGCTTTCTTT; CDR3: CASSVAENTEAFF
size: NA; J: TRBJ2-5; V: TRBV19; D: TRBD2; DNA: TGTGCCAGTAGTAATGAACCCGGACTAGATCGGGAGACCCAGTACTTC; CDR3: CASSNEPGLDRETQYF
size: few; J: TRBJ1-1; V: TRBV11-1; D: NA; DNA: TGTGCCAGCAGCACCGCGGGGGTTACTGAAGCTTTCTTT; CDR3: CASSTAGVTEAFF
size: NA; J: TRBJ1-5; V: TRBV19; D: TRBD1; DNA: TGTGCCAGTAAGGTCGGGACAGGGGCGAGCAATCAGCCCCAGCATTTT; CDR3: CASKVGTGASNQPQHF
size: NA; J: TRBJ2-7; V: TRBV6-5; D: NA; DNA: TGTGCCATCAGCTCTCGGAGGTACGAGCAGTACTTC; CDR3: CAISSRRYEQYF
size: NA; J: TRBJ1-1; V: TRBV6-6; D: NA; DNA: TGTGCCAGCTTCCGGGAGGGTTACTCTGAAGCTTTCTTT; CDR3: CASFREGYSEAFF
size: NA; J: TRBJ1-1; V: TRBV28; D: TRBD1; DNA: TGTGCCAGCAGCAACACAGGGGGGACTGAAGCTTTCTTT; CDR3: CASSNTGGTEAFF
size: NA; J: TRBJ1-4; V: TRBV4-1; D: NA; DNA: TGCGCCAGCAGCCAAGTACAGGAAAAACTGTTTTTT; CDR3: CASSQVQEKLFF
size: NA; J: TRBJ2-5; V: TRBV7-2; D: TRBD2; DNA: TGTGCCAGCAGCCGGACTAGCGGGAGAGGACGGGGGGAGACCCAGTACTTC; CDR3: CASSRTSGRGRGETQYF
size: NA; J: TRBJ2-1; V: TRBV11-2; D: TRBD2; DNA: TGTGCCAGCAGCTTAGTTTGGCGGGAGCGAGATGATGAGCAGTTCTTC; CDR3: CASSLVWRERDDEQFF
size: NA; J: TRBJ2-7; V: TRBV7-2; D: NA; DNA: TGTGCCAGCAGCGCTCAACAAAGCTCCTACGAGCAGTACTTC; CDR3: CASSAQQSSYEQYF
size: few; J: TRBJ1-1; V: TRBV19; D: NA; DNA: TGTGCCAGTAGTCTAGACAGGAACACTGAAGCTTTCTTT; CDR3: CASSLDRNTEAFF
size: NA; J: TRBJ2-3; V: TRBV6-5; D: NA; DNA: TGTGCCAGCAGTTCGGACTCGCTCGAGGCGCAGTATTTT; CDR3: CASSSDSLEAQYF
size: NA; J: TRBJ2-1; V: TRBV6-1; D: TRBD2; DNA: TGTGCCGGAAATAGCGGGACTTACTCCTACAATGAGCAGTTCTTC; CDR3: CAGNSGTYSYNEQFF
size: NA; J: TRBJ2-3; V: TRBV5-1; D: TRBD2; DNA: TGCGCCAGCACCCCCGTAGCGGGCGGCACAGATACGCAGTATTTT; CDR3: CASTPVAGGTDTQYF
size: once; J: TRBJ2-1; V: TRBV7-3; D: NA; DNA: TGTGCCAGCAGACCGGGAGTGGAAGAAGTTGAGCAGTTCTTC; CDR3: CASRPGVEEVEQFF
size: NA; J: TRBJ1-2; V: TRBV27; D: TRBD1; DNA: TGTGCCAGCAGTTCCGGGACAGAGGCTAACTATGGCTACACCTTC; CDR3: CASSSGTEANYGYTF
size: NA; J: TRBJ1-4; V: TRBV9; D: TRBD1; DNA: TGTGCCAGCAGCGTAGGACAGGGCCCCGAAAAACTGTTTTTT; CDR3: CASSVGQGPEKLFF